This entry lists 21 T cell receptor beta chains sequenced from one sample in a study of siplizumab effects on memory and regulatory T cells. Profiling relied on immunoSEQ multiplex PCR, and the TCRdb table lists in-frame clones only, not all of them. The sample has about 100,000 clones; 94% are singletons. Material for sequencing was non-Treg CD4+ T cells sorted from blood. The origin of the receptors is a human donor in good health.

V gene TRBV19 combines with J gene TRBJ2-7; possibly TRBD2 for D (5 bases). Germline V lookup: CDR1 LNHDA, CDR2 SQIVND (reference sequence). V dropped 6 bases and J dropped 2 bases, with 11 bases sitting between them. The CDR3 has 13 residues. This chain's CDR3 is CASRLGGTYEQYF. CDR3 DNA: TGTGCCAGTAGATTAGGAGGAACCTACGAGCAGTACTTC.

Here the CDR3 DNA reads TGTGCCAGCAGCATGACAGGGGGCTTAGAGGAAGCTTTCTTT. Translated, it gives CASSMTGGLEEAFF. The V gene is TRBV7-9, the J gene TRBJ1-1; TRBD1 matches 10 bases. The V gene end was trimmed by 5 bases and the J gene end by 8 bases; junction bases not matched to a gene: 8. This CDR3 comprises 14 residues. Germline assignment: CDR1 SEHNR and CDR2 FQNEAQ (reference sequence).

The chain links TRBV27 to TRBJ1-6, with TRBD1 identical over 8 bases. CDR3 length equals 15 residues. Trimming at V came to 3 bases and at J to 10 bases, leaving 8 bases not matched to a gene. CDR1 MNHEY and CDR2 SMNVEV come from the germline V gene (reference sequence). The CDR3 reads CASSFAGGPGSPLHF. CDR3 DNA: TGTGCCAGCAGTTTTGCAGGGGGCCCTGGCTCACCCCTCCACTTT.

Here the CDR3 reads CASSQGRSGELFF. For the CDR3, the DNA is TGTGCCAGCAGTCAAGGACGGAGTGGGGAGCTGTTTTTT. J is TRBJ2-2 and V is TRBV11-2; D is undetermined. The V end was cut by 6 bases, the J end by 8 bases, with 13 bases between. The CDR3 extends over 13 amino acids. Per germline, CDR1 SGHAT and CDR2 FQNNGV.

The chain combines TRBV10-3 with TRBJ2-1, with 15 bases lining up with TRBD2. The CDR3 is 15 amino acids. V shed 6 bases, J shed 7 bases, and the junction held 4 bases outside the gene matches. In germline, CDR1 is ENHRY, CDR2 SYGVKD. In DNA form, the CDR3 reads TGTGCCATCAGCCAGGGACTAGCGGGAGGAAATGAGCAGTTCTTC. This encodes CAISQGLAGGNEQFF.

This rearrangement joins TRBV6-9 to TRBJ1-1; weak D call: TRBD1 (6 bases). This CDR3 spans 13 amino acids. Deletions cut 3 bases from V and 5 bases from J, with 10 bases between. CDR1 and CDR2 from the germline V gene are MNHGY and SVAAGI. CDR3 amino acids: CASSYQGWTEAFF. The CDR3, as DNA: TGTGCCAGCAGTTACCAGGGGTGGACTGAAGCTTTCTTT.

This chain connects TRBV18 to TRBJ2-1; 13 bases map to TRBD2. V lost 5 bases to trimming and J lost 6 bases; unmatched junction nucleotides: 4. This CDR3 comprises 15 residues. Germline CDR1 is KGHSH and CDR2 is LQKENI. In DNA, the CDR3 is TGTGCCAGCTCAGGGACTAGCGGGATTATCAATGAGCAGTTCTTC. Amino acid sequence: CASSGTSGIINEQFF.

V is TRBV28 and J is TRBJ2-3, with TRBD1 identical over 9 bases. Germline V lookup: CDR1 MDHEN, CDR2 SYDVKM. With V trimmed by 6 bases and J by 2 bases, 12 bases remained unmatched. The CDR3 consists of 17 residues. CDR3 residues: CASSPPYRGRNTDTQYF. CDR3 coding DNA: TGTGCCAGCAGCCCCCCCTACAGGGGGCGTAACACAGATACGCAGTATTTT.

The chain links TRBV7-3 to TRBJ2-5; D possibly matches TRBD1 or TRBD2 (5 bases each). CDR1 SGHTA and CDR2 FQGTGA come from the germline V gene. V gave up 5 bases and J gave up 6 bases, with 13 bases separating them. This CDR3 has 13 amino acids. The CDR3 DNA reads TGTGCCAGCAGCCAGGGACGTGGGCAGACCCAGTACTTC. Protein: CASSQGRGQTQYF.

The count of this clone is one. The chain is built from TRBV27 and TRBJ2-7, with TRBD1 matching over 11 bases. Losses at the gene ends were 3 bases for V and 2 bases for J; bases not matched to a gene: 6. Per germline, CDR1 MNHEY and CDR2 SMNVEV (reference sequence). The CDR3 is made up of 16 amino acids. CDR3 loop: CASSLAAGQGAYEQYF. The CDR3 nucleotides read TGTGCCAGCAGTTTGGCCGCGGGACAGGGGGCCTACGAGCAGTACTTC.

This chain links TRBV7-2 with TRBJ2-5, with D perhaps given as TRBD1 or TRBD2 (5 bases each). Trimming removed 2 bases from V and 5 bases from J, with 12 bases in between. The V gene's germline CDR1 is SGHTA and CDR2 FQGNSA. The CDR3 covers 14 residues. The CDR3 is CASSLKWGSETQYF. CDR3 DNA: TGTGCCAGCAGCTTAAAGTGGGGGAGTGAGACCCAGTACTTC.

The CDR3 nucleotides read TGTGCCATCTCTATTTCTTCGAACACTGAAGCTTTCTTT. It codes for CAISISSNTEAFF. The rearrangement joins TRBV10-3 to TRBJ1-1; D remains unclear. This CDR3 is 13 amino acids long. The germline V and J ends were trimmed by 8 bases and 1 base, with 11 bases remaining between them. In germline, CDR1 is ENHRY, CDR2 SYGVKD.

The chain combines TRBV19 with TRBJ1-2; the match to TRBD1 covers 7 bases. CDR1 LNHDA and CDR2 SQIVND come from the germline V gene (reference sequence). V was pared by 5 bases and J by 1 base, with 7 bases of the junction left unmatched. The CDR3 spans 15 residues. The DNA of the CDR3 is TGTGCCAGTAGTTCCCGGGACAGCCATAACTATGGCTACACCTTC. This translates into CASSSRDSHNYGYTF.

The chain joins TRBV11-1 to TRBJ2-1; the match to TRBD1 covers 11 bases. Trimming took 4 bases from V and 1 from J; bases not matched to a gene: 12. The CDR3 loop spans 19 amino acids. The V gene's germline CDR1 is SGHAT and CDR2 FQDESV (reference sequence). CDR3 amino acids: CASSSWGTGGLASYNEQFF. The CDR3 nucleotides are TGTGCCAGCAGCTCCTGGGGGACAGGGGGTCTAGCGTCCTACAATGAGCAGTTCTTC.

This clone appeared once. The chain combines TRBV9 with TRBJ1-3; D is perhaps TRBD1 (6 bases). Germline V CDR1 and CDR2: SGDLS, YYNGEE. The V gene lost 4 bases and the J gene lost 0 bases, with 11 bases spanning the gap. The CDR3 totals 15 residues. CDR3 sequence (DNA): TGTGCCAGCAGCCCCCGACAGGACTCTGGAAACACCATATATTTT. Translating it yields CASSPRQDSGNTIYF.

V gene TRBV28 combines with J gene TRBJ1-2; no firm D call. CDR1 and CDR2 (germline): MDHEN, SYDVKM. The V end was cut by 5 bases, the J end by 4 bases, with 8 bases between. This CDR3 region has 12 residues. CDR3 sequence (DNA): TGTGCCAGCAGTCTTAAGGCCTATGGCTACACCTTC. Its protein product is CASSLKAYGYTF.

V usage is TRBV19 and J usage is TRBJ1-4; no definite D call. The CDR3 has 14 residues. Trimming stripped 2 bases from V and 11 bases from J, with 15 bases between. CDR1 is LNHDA, CDR2 SQIVND, per germline (reference sequence). CDR3 coding DNA: TGTGCCAGTAGTATATCAGCCGTAGATTGGAAACTGTTTTTT. It codes for CASSISAVDWKLFF.

The CDR3 bases are TGCGCCAGCAGCCCGCCGGGGGCGGCTAACTATGGCTACACCTTC. Residues: CASSPPGAANYGYTF. The V gene is TRBV4-1, the J gene TRBJ1-2; TRBD1 might be the D (6 bases). Between the trimmed V and J ends, which lost 4 bases and 0 bases, there was a span of 12 bases. The CDR3 is 15 residues long. Germline assignment: CDR1 MGHRA and CDR2 YSYEKL.

The rearrangement uses TRBV10-3 and TRBJ1-1; D is possibly TRBD1 (6 bases). CDR3 size: 13 residues. Between the trimmed V and J ends, which lost 8 bases and 0 bases, there was a span of 10 bases. Per the germline V gene, CDR1 is ENHRY and CDR2 is SYGVKD. CDR3 sequence (DNA): TGTGCCATCGCCAGGACAGTGAACACTGAAGCTTTCTTT. It encodes CAIARTVNTEAFF.

The chain has TRBV5-1 and TRBJ2-1; 11 bases line up with TRBD2. Trimming cost V 3 bases and J 6 bases; bases outside gene matches: 8. Germline-derived CDR1 and CDR2 are SGHRS and YFSETQ. This CDR3 contains 16 residues. CDR3 sequence: CASSSLAGGPGNEQFF. The CDR3 DNA reads TGCGCCAGCAGCTCCTTAGCGGGAGGGCCAGGCAATGAGCAGTTCTTC.

CDR3 protein: CARKRGPYNSPLHF. CDR3 nucleotide sequence: TGTGCCAGAAAAAGGGGTCCCTATAATTCACCCCTCCACTTT. The chain carries TRBV27 and TRBJ1-6, with D possibly being TRBD1 (5 bases). The CDR3 is 14 residues long. Germline CDR1 and CDR2: MNHEY and SMNVEV (reference sequence). V shed 9 bases and J shed 2 bases, with 11 bases lying between them.